This T cell receptor (beta chain) is from a study of T cell changes during pregnancy in multiple sclerosis. Assay used: immunoSEQ multiplex PCR; TCRdb lists only in-frame clones, some missing. This sample has 60,000 to 95,000 clones, with 90% to 95% found just once. Of note for this clone: Germline and junction disagree at one end, which may indicate a read error.

This sample comprised CD4+ T cells from peripheral blood mononuclear cells, obtained before pregnancy. This clonotype originated in a female donor with multiple sclerosis, enrolled in a pregnancy study.

The CDR3 sequence: CASSDPSGGRASYLF. Here the CDR3 DNA reads TGTGCCAGCAGTGACCCCTCGGGGGGAAGAGCCAGTTACCTCTTC. The J gene is TRBJ2-1, the V gene TRBV25-1, with TRBD2 identical over 7 bases. The CDR3 is 15 amino acids. Germline CDR1 reads MGHDK; CDR2 reads SYGVNS.